Each of the 18 T cell receptor beta chains below was sequenced from the same sample in a study of T cell responses to AZD1222 COVID-19 vaccine. The protocol was immunoSEQ multiplex PCR, while the TCRdb copy is restricted to in-frame clones and leaves out a portion. This sample has about 120,000 clones; 80% to 90% occur once, and the top ten carry around 7.7%. The sequences come from peripheral blood, collected on day 0 of AZD1222 vaccination. Receptors originate from an adult in good health.

CDR3 sequence: CAISRDILNYGYTF. CDR3 bases: TGTGCCATCAGTCGGGACATTTTGAACTATGGCTACACCTTC. The rearrangement uses TRBV10-3 and TRBJ1-2; D may be TRBD1 (6 bases). The V gene lost 5 bases and the J gene lost 2 bases, with 12 bases spanning the gap. The CDR3 has 14 residues. Germline-derived CDR1 and CDR2 are ENHRY and SYGVKD.

The chain carries TRBV30 and TRBJ2-3, with D possibly being TRBD1 (6 bases). Germline CDR1 is GTSNPN and CDR2 is SVGIG (reference sequence). Deletions cut 3 bases from V and 4 bases from J, with 23 bases between. This CDR3 region has 17 residues. The CDR3 is CAWRGGITRPSADTQYF. The CDR3 nucleotides read TGTGCCTGGAGAGGGGGAATAACTAGGCCTTCCGCAGATACGCAGTATTTT.

This sequence joins TRBV19 and TRBJ2-3; 13 nucleotides match TRBD2. The V gene end was trimmed by 4 bases and the J gene end by 2 bases; junction bases not matched to a gene: 3. Germline CDR1 is LNHDA and CDR2 is SQIVND (reference sequence). The CDR3 is made up of 16 amino acids. CDR3 protein: CASSTGLAGFTDTQYF. The CDR3 coding sequence is TGTGCCAGTAGTACGGGACTAGCGGGGTTCACAGATACGCAGTATTTT.

J is TRBJ2-4 and V is TRBV5-8; D is unresolved. The germline V and J ends were trimmed by 6 bases and 2 bases, with 15 bases remaining between them. Germline values: CDR1 SGHTS, CDR2 YDEGEE. This CDR3 has 15 amino acids. CDR3 region: CASTSQGYSKNIQYF. CDR3 DNA sequence: TGTGCCAGCACCTCGCAAGGGTATTCCAAAAACATTCAGTACTTC.

The V gene is TRBV19, the J gene TRBJ2-1, with 9 bases identical to TRBD1. The CDR3 totals 15 residues. V trimming: 2 bases; J trimming: 2 bases; junction bases outside the gene matches: 1. The germline gives CDR1 LNHDA, CDR2 SQIVND (reference sequence). The CDR3, as DNA: TGTGCCAGTAGTATAAGACAGGGGGCCTACAATGAGCAGTTCTTC. It is translated as CASSIRQGAYNEQFF.

The chain employs TRBV10-2 and TRBJ1-1; 7 positions agree with TRBD1. J gave up 4 bases and V 6 bases, and 5 bases lay outside the gene matches. The germline CDR1 and CDR2 sequences are WSHSY and SAAADI. The CDR3 spans 13 residues. CDR3 sequence (DNA): TGCGCCAGCAGAGCAACAGGGGCCACTGAAGCTTTCTTT. Amino acids: CASRATGATEAFF.

The genes are TRBV5-1 and TRBJ2-1; TRBD2 agrees at 10 bases. V gave up 5 bases and J gave up 8 bases; unmatched junction bases: 10. The germline CDR1 and CDR2 sequences are SGHRS and YFSETQ. The CDR3 covers 15 residues. The CDR3 region has the DNA TGCGCCAGCAGACCTAGCGGGGGCCCACGGGATGAGCAGTTCTTC. Amino acid sequence: CASRPSGGPRDEQFF.

The CDR3 coding sequence is TGTGCCAGTAGTATAGACATGACCTCTGGGGCCAACGTCCTGACTTTC. Translated: CASSIDMTSGANVLTF. This chain joins TRBV19 and TRBJ2-6; D unresolved. CDR3 length equals 16 residues. Germline V lookup: CDR1 LNHDA, CDR2 SQIVND (reference sequence). V shed 0 bases and J shed 0 bases, with 6 bases lying between them.

V is TRBV11-3 and J is TRBJ1-1; tentatively, D is TRBD1 (6 bases). Trimming took off 5 bases at V and 8 bases at J, with 12 bases between the two ends. The CDR3 consists of 12 residues. The germline V gene has CDR1 SGHNT and CDR2 YENEEA. CDR3: CASSGLTGEAFF. The CDR3 nucleotides are TGTGCCAGCAGCGGGTTGACAGGCGAAGCTTTCTTT.

The chain couples TRBV7-9 to TRBJ1-1, with 7 bases fitting TRBD1. The V and J ends lost 5 bases and 2 bases, in that order; junction bases with no gene match: 11. The CDR3 spans 16 residues. The germline CDR1 and CDR2 sequences are SEHNR and FQNEAQ (reference sequence). CDR3 loop: CASSPGAHRGNTEAFF. DNA of the CDR3: TGTGCCAGCAGCCCAGGGGCCCACAGGGGCAACACTGAAGCTTTCTTT. The entire variable domain, with the rest obtained from reference TRBV7-9 and TRBJ1-1, is as follows: DTGVSQNPRHKITKRGQNVTFRCDPISEHNRLYWYRQTLGQGPEFLTYFQNEAQLEKSRLLSDRFSAERPKGSFSTLEIQRTEQGDSAMYLCASSPGAHRGNTEAFFGQGTRLTVV.

This CDR3 is CATKTGDQPQHF. The DNA of the CDR3 is TGTGCCACCAAGACAGGGGATCAGCCCCAGCATTTT. The V and J genes are TRBV28 and TRBJ1-5; 8 bases map to TRBD1. This CDR3 region has 12 residues. V shed 10 bases, J shed 5 bases, and the junction held 4 bases outside the gene matches. Germline CDR1 and CDR2: MDHEN and SYDVKM.

V usage is TRBV19 and J usage is TRBJ2-2; the D gene is possibly TRBD1 (5 bases). CDR1 and CDR2 from the germline V gene are LNHDA and SQIVND (reference sequence). V lost 7 bases, J lost 6 bases, and 24 bases lay in between. The CDR3 has 17 residues. CDR3 loop: CASTAADHRMVAGELFF. DNA for the CDR3: TGTGCCAGTACGGCAGCCGACCACAGGATGGTTGCCGGGGAGCTGTTTTTT.

V gene TRBV6-5 combines with J gene TRBJ1-6; the D gene is possibly TRBD1 (6 bases). The V gene's germline CDR1 is MNHEY and CDR2 SVGAGI. The CDR3 contains 16 residues. The V end lost 4 bases, the J end lost 10 bases, and 20 bases lay between the germline ends. This CDR3 is CASSFLGGAIRSPLHF. In DNA form, the CDR3 reads TGTGCCAGCAGTTTCCTTGGGGGGGCGATAAGGTCACCCCTCCACTTT.

J is TRBJ2-7 and V is TRBV7-9; 7 bases fit TRBD1. The V gene end was trimmed by 2 bases and the J gene end by 4 bases; junction bases not matched to a gene: 11. CDR3 length: 16 residues. CDR1 is SEHNR, CDR2 FQNEAQ, per germline (reference sequence). In DNA form, the CDR3 reads TGTGCCAGCAGCTTATTGTTCACAGGGGATTATTACGAGCAGTACTTC. Translated, it gives CASSLLFTGDYYEQYF.

V and J are TRBV5-4 and TRBJ1-3, with D tentatively TRBD1 (5 bases). Germline loops: CDR1 SGHNT, CDR2 YYREEE (reference sequence). CDR3 size: 15 residues. Trimming shortened V by 0 bases and J by 0 bases, and 7 bases separated the two germline ends. The CDR3 sequence: CASSLGQYSGNTIYF. The DNA of the CDR3 is TGTGCCAGCAGCTTGGGACAGTACTCTGGAAACACCATATATTTT.

The gene calls are TRBV24-1 and TRBJ1-5; 8 bases align to TRBD1. Germline CDR1 KGHDR, CDR2 SFDVKD. The CDR3 has 15 amino acids. J was trimmed by 4 bases and V by 3 bases; bases with no gene match: 4. The CDR3 reads CATSDGRQGNQPQHF. CDR3 nucleotide sequence: TGTGCCACCAGTGATGGGCGACAGGGGAATCAGCCCCAGCATTTT.

V gene TRBV3-1 (or the pseudogene TRBV3-2) combines with J gene TRBJ2-3, with 14 bases identical to TRBD2. With V trimmed by 4 bases and J by 5 bases, 2 bases remained unmatched. The CDR3 extends over 15 amino acids. Germline V CDR1 and CDR2: LGHDT, YNNKEL (reference sequence). The CDR3 here is CASSPGTSGGDTQYF. The CDR3 DNA sequence: TGTGCCAGCAGCCCCGGGACTAGCGGGGGAGATACGCAGTATTTT.

The CDR3 bases are TGTGCCAGCAGTTTAATGCGGGTGGGAGCCCGCGCAGATACGCAGTATTTT. Its translation is CASSLMRVGARADTQYF. V gene TRBV28 combines with J gene TRBJ2-3; D might be TRBD2 (5 bases). Germline CDR1 reads MDHEN; CDR2 reads SYDVKM. The CDR3 runs 17 residues. Between the trimmed V and J ends, which lost 2 bases and 4 bases, there was a span of 19 bases. The variable domain in full, with the rest retrieved from reference TRBV28 and TRBJ2-3, is DVKVTQSSRYLVKRTGEKVFLECVQDMDHENMFWYRQDPGLGLRLIYFSYDVKMKEKGDIPEGYSVSREKKERFSLILESASTNQTSMYLCASSLMRVGARADTQYFGPGTRLTVL.